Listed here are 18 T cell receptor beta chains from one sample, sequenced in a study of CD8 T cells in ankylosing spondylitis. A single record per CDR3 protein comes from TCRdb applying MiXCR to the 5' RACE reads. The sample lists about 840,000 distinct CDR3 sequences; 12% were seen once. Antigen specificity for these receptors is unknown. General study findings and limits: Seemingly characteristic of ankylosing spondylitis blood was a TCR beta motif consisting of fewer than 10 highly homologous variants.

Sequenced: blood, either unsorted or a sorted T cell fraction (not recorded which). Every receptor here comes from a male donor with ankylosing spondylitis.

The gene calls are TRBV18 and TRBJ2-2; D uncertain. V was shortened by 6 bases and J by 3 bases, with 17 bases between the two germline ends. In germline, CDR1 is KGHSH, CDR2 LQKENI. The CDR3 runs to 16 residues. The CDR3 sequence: CASSIDGRVHTGELFF. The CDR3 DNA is TGTGCCAGCTCTATTGACGGCCGGGTTCACACCGGGGAGCTGTTTTTT. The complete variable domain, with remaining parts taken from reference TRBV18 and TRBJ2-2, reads NAGVMQNPRHLVRRRGQEARLRCSPMKGHSHVYWYRQLPEEGLKFMVYLQKENIIDESGMPKERFSAEFPKEGPSILRIQQVVRGDSAAYFCASSIDGRVHTGELFFGEGSRLTVL.

CDR3 nucleotides: TGTGCCAGCAGTTACGGCGACGACAGGGGGCCAGAGACCCAGTACTTC. It yields the protein CASSYGDDRGPETQYF. V and J are TRBV6-2 or TRBV6-3 and TRBJ2-5, with 10 nucleotides matching TRBD1. The ends lost 2 bases at V and 4 bases at J; junction bases unmatched: 7. Germline CDR1 MNHEY, CDR2 SVGEGT. This CDR3 comprises 16 residues.

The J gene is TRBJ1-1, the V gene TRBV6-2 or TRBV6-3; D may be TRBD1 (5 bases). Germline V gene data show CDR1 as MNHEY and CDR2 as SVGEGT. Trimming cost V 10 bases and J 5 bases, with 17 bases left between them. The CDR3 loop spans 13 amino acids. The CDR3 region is CATTYGGLTEAFF. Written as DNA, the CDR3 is TGTGCCACCACCTACGGGGGATTGACTGAAGCTTTCTTT.

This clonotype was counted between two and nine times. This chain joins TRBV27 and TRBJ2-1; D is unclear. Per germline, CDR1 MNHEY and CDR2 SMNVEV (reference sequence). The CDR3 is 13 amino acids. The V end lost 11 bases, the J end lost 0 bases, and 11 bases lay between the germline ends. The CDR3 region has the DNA TGTGCCGGTGGCGGCAGCTCCTACAATGAGCAGTTCTTC. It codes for CAGGGSSYNEQFF.

DNA of the CDR3: TGCAGTGCTAGCAGGGGATCAAATGAAAAACTGTTTTTT. It encodes CSASRGSNEKLFF. This rearrangement joins TRBV20-1 to TRBJ1-4; perhaps TRBD1 as D (6 bases). V gave up 3 bases and J gave up 5 bases, with 10 bases separating them. Germline-derived CDR1 and CDR2 are DFQATT and SNEGSKA (reference sequence). The CDR3 is 13 residues long.

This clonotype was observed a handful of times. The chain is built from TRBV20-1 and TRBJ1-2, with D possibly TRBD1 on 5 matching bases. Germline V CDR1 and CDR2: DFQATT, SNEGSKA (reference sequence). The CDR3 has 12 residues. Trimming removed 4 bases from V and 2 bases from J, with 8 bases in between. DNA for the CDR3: TGCAGTGCTATAAGGGGAAACTATGGCTACACCTTC. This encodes CSAIRGNYGYTF.

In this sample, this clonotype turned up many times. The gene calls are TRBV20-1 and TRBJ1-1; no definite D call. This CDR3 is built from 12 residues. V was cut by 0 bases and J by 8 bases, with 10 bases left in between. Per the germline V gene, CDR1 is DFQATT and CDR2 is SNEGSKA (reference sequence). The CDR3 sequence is CSARDPNREAFF. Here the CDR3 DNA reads TGCAGTGCTAGAGATCCCAACAGAGAAGCTTTCTTT.

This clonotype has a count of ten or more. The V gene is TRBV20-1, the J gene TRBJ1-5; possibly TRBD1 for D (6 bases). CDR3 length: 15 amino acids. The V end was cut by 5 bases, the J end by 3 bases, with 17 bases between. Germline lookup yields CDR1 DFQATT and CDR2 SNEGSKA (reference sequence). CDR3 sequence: CSALRGGSINQPQHF. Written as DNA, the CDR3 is TGCAGTGCTCTCCGAGGGGGATCCATCAATCAGCCCCAGCATTTT.

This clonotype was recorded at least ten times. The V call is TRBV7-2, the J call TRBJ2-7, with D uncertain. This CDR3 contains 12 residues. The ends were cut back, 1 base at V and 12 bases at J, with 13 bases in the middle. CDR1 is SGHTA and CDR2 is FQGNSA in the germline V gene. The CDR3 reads CASSLETGERYF. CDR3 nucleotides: TGTGCCAGCAGCTTAGAAACCGGCGAAAGGTACTTC.

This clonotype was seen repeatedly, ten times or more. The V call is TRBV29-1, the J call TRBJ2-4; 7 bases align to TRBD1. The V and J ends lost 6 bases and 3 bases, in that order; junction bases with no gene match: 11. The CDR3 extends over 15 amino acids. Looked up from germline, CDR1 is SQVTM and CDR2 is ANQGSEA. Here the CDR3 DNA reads TGCAGCGTGAGGAAGGGGGCTGGAGGCAAAAACATTCAGTACTTC. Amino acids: CSVRKGAGGKNIQYF. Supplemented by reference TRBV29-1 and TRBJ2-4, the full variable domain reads SAVISQKPSRDICQRGTSLTIQCQVDSQVTMMFWYRQQPGQSLTLIATANQGSEATYESGFVIDKFPISRPNLTFSTLTVSNMSPEDSSIYLCSVRKGAGGKNIQYFGAGTRLSVL.

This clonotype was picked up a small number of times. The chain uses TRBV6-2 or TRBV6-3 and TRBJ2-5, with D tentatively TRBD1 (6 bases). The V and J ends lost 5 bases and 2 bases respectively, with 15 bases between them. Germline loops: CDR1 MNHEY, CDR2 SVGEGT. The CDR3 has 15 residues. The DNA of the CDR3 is TGTGCCAGCAGTCTACGGACAGTAGTTCAAGAGACCCAGTACTTC. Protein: CASSLRTVVQETQYF.

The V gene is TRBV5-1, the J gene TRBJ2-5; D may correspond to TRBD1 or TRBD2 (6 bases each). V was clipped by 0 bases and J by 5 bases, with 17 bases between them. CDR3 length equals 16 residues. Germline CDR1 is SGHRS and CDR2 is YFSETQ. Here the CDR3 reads CASSLEVLGGRETQYF. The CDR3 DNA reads TGCGCCAGCAGCTTGGAGGTTCTCGGGGGCAGGGAGACCCAGTACTTC.

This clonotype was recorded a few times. The CDR3 DNA follows: TGCGCCAGCAGAGATTCGGTTGAGCAGTTCTTC. Its protein is CASRDSVEQFF. V and J are TRBV5-1 and TRBJ2-1, with no clear D. The CDR3 loop spans 11 amino acids. With 5 bases removed from V and 9 bases from J, the gap between germline ends came to 9 bases. The germline V gene encodes CDR1 SGHRS and CDR2 YFSETQ.

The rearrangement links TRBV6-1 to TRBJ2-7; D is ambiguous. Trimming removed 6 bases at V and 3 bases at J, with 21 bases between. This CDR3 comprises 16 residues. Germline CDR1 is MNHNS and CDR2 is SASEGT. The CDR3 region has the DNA TGTGCCAGCAGCCGCATTGGGTCTCGGGTTCGCTACGAGCAGTACTTC. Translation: CASSRIGSRVRYEQYF.

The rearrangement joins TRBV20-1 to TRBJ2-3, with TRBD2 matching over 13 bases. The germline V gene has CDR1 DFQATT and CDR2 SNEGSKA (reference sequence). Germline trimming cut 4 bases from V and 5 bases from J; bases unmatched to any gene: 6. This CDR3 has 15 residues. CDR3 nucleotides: TGCAGTGCTACTCGGACTAGCGGGGGTATAGATACGCAGTATTTT. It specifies CSATRTSGGIDTQYF.

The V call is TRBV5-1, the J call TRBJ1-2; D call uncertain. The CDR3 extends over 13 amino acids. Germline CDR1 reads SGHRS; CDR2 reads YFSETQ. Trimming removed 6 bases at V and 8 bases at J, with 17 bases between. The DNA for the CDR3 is TGCGCCAGCAAAACCGGGTTGCAGGACGGCTACACCTTC. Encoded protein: CASKTGLQDGYTF.

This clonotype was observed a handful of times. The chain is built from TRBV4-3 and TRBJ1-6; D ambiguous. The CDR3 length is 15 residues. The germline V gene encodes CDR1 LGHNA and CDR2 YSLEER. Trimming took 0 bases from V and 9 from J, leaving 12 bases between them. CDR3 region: CASSQDAIRASPLHF. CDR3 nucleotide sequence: TGCGCCAGCAGCCAAGATGCTATAAGGGCTTCACCCCTCCACTTT.

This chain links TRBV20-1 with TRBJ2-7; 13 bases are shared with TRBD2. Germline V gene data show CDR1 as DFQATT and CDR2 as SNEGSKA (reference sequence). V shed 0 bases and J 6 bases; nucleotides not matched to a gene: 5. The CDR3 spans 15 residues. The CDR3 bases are TGCAGTGCTAGAGATCGAGGACTAGCGGGAGCCGAGCAGTACTTC. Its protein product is CSARDRGLAGAEQYF.